This T cell receptor beta chain was captured by sequencing in a study of Graves' ophthalmopathy and Graves' hyperthyroidism. Study-level information: Over 18 months of follow-up, stable hyperthyroidism required that no ophthalmopathy appear.

Details on this clonotype: The antigen remains undetermined.

If patients had other autoimmune diseases, uncontrolled infections, pregnancy or lactation, they were excluded. Amplification of TCR beta CDR3 regions used RNA transcripts. First-round RT-PCR with HTBI primers preceded a second-round multiplex PCR. One entry per CDR3 protein results from TCRdb running MiXCR on the multiplex PCR reads. The repertoire holds about 1.2 million distinct CDR3 sequences, with 36% as singletons. CDR1 and CDR2 (germline): MNHEY, SVGAGI. The CDR3 is 14 residues long. Trimming took off 5 bases at V and 0 bases at J, with 11 bases between the two ends. Overall study findings and caveats: Predictions made by the model for ophthalmopathy progression reached roughly 64% sensitivity and almost 75% specificity.

The V call is TRBV6-5, the J call TRBJ2-7, with no clear D. The source is an adult man with Graves' hyperthyroidism. Sequencing was done on a sample of peripheral blood or thyroid tissue (not recorded which). The CDR3 sequence: CASSLDINSYEQYF. The CDR3 DNA follows: TGTGCCAGCAGTCTCGACATAAACTCCTACGAGCAGTACTTC.